This T cell receptor beta chain was recovered during a study of tumor and adjacent non-tumor tissue in lung cancer. Across the whole study: Aged about 30 to 85 years, patients included fewer than 11 men and 5 women with stage I to III disease. On average, productive TCRbeta reads reached roughly 3.9 million per sample.

RNA was extracted from bulk tissue without any cell sorting. Unmatched junction bases numbered 6, after V lost 8 bases and J lost 4 bases. Per the germline V gene, CDR1 is SQVTM and CDR2 is ANQGSEA. CDR3 length equals 12 residues. This clonotype was seen a few times. Its target is unknown. Since the CDR3 does not end with the conserved phenylalanine or tryptophan, this likely comes from a read error. TCRbeta libraries were built with three rounds of nested PCR, modified from ARM-PCR. TCRdb re-analysed the multiplex PCR reads in MiXCR, keeping a single row per CDR3 protein. Here the sample spans tens of thousands of distinct CDR3 sequences, 55% to 75% being singletons. Study results and caveats: In normal lung, the top 100 clones were significantly more dominant than in tumor. Tumor TCR diversity, when higher, was linked to shorter survival.

The specimen was lung tumor tissue. V and J are TRBV29-1 and TRBJ2-5, with 8 bases matching TRBD1. This TCR came from a woman between 35 and 50 years old with non-small cell lung cancer. The CDR3 sequence: CSMAGQGETQYL. DNA of the CDR3: TGCAGCATGGCCGGACAGGGAGAGACCCAGTACCTC.